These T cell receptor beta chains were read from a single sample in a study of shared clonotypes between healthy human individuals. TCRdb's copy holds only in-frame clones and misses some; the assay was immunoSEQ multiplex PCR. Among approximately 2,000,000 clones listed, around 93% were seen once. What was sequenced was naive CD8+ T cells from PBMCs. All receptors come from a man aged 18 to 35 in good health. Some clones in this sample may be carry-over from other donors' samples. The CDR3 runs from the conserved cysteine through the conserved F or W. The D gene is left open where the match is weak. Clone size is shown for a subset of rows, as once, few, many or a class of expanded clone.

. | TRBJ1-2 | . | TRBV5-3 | TGTGCCAGAAGCCCCCGACGTCCAGCTAACTATGGCTACACCTTC | CARSPRRPANYGYTF
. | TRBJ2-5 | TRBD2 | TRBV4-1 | TGCGCCAGCAGCCAAGAGCGGACTAGCGGGAGTGGGGGGAGAAAGACCCAGTACTTC | CASSQERTSGSGGRKTQYF
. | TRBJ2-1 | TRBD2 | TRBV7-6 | TGTGCCAGCAGCCAAGGCTTGGAGCGGGAGAGTATCAAATTCTGGGAGCAGTTCTTC | CASSQGLERESIKFWEQFF
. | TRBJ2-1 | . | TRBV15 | TGTGCCACCAGCAGAGTCAAGGCGAGCTCCTACAATGAGCAGTTCTTC | CATSRVKASSYNEQFF
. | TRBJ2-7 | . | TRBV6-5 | TGTGCCAGCAGTTACATTCAGGGATCATCTTACGAGCAGTACTTC | CASSYIQGSSYEQYF
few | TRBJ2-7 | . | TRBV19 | TGTGCCACAGTAGAGGCCTACGAGCAGTACTTC | CATVEAYEQYF
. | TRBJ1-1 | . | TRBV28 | TGTGCCAGCAGTCCCGCGACCGACAAGAACACTGAAGCTTTCTTT | CASSPATDKNTEAFF
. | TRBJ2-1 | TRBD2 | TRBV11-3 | TGTGCCAGCAGCTCCAAAGTGCGGGAGGGACTATACAATGAGCAGTTCTTC | CASSSKVREGLYNEQFF
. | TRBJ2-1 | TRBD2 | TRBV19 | TGTGCCAGCAACTATCGGCGGGAGGCCCCCTTCTACAATGAGCAGTTCTTC | CASNYRREAPFYNEQFF
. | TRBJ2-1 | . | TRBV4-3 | TGCGCCAGCAGCCAAGGGGTCAGGACTACAAATGAGCAGTTCTTC | CASSQGVRTTNEQFF
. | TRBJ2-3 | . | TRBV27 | TGTGCCAGCGGGACAGCGGGAGATACGCAGTATTTT | CASGTAGDTQYF
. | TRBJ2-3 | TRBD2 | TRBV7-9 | TGTGCCAGCAGCAGAAACCGGGACTATAGATATTTT | CASSRNRDYRYF
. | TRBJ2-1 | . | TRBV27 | TGTGCCAGCAGTTTATCATTTGCGGACAATGAGCAGTTCTTC | CASSLSFADNEQFF
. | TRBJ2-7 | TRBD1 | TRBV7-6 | TGTGCCAGCAGCTTAGGCCGGACAGGGATCCATTACGAGCAGTACTTC | CASSLGRTGIHYEQYF
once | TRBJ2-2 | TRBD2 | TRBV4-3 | TGCGCCAGCAGCTGGGGACTAGCGGGGGGGCTTGGCACCGGGGAGCTGTTTTTT | CASSWGLAGGLGTGELFF
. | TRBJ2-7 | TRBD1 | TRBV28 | TGTGCCAGCAGTAAGACAGGGGGCGCGTACGAGCAGTACTTC | CASSKTGGAYEQYF
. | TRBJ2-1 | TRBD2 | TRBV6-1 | TGTGCCAGCAGTGAAGTCAGCGAGCGGGGGGACCGGGAGCAGTTCTTC | CASSEVSERGDREQFF
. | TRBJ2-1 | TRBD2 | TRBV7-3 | TGTGCCAGCAGCTTCTTATCTAGCGGGAGCGATGAGCAGTTCTTC | CASSFLSSGSDEQFF
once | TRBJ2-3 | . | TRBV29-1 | TGCAGCGTTGCGGGGGGCAGGGTTGGGCCAGATACGCAGTATTTT | CSVAGGRVGPDTQYF
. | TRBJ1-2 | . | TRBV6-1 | TGTGCCAGCAGTGCAAGGCACCAAAGGATCCCTTTTGGCTACACCTTC | CASSARHQRIPFGYTF
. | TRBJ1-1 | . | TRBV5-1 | TGCGCCAGCAGCTTCGGCAGAGCCGGTACGAACACTGAAGCTTTCTTT | CASSFGRAGTNTEAFF
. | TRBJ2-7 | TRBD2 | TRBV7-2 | TGTGCCAGCAGAGTAGGGACTAGCGGGGGCTCCTACGAGCAGTACTTC | CASRVGTSGGSYEQYF
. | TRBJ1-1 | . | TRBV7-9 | TGTGCCAGCAGCCGCACCCCCACTGAAGCTTTCTTT | CASSRTPTEAFF
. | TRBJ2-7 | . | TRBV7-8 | TGTGCCAGCAGCTTAGGATGGGCGGAGCCCTACGAGCAGTACTTC | CASSLGWAEPYEQYF
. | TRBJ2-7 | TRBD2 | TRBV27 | TGTGCCAGCAGTTTAAGGTATAGCGGGGGCTACGAGCAGTACTTC | CASSLRYSGGYEQYF
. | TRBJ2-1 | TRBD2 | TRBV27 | TGTGCCAGCAGCTATCAGCCGAGCGGGAGTAATGAGCAGTTCTTC | CASSYQPSGSNEQFF
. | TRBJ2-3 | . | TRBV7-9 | TGTGCCAGCAGCCCCCGGACCGTGGGTAGCACAGATACGCAGTATTTT | CASSPRTVGSTDTQYF
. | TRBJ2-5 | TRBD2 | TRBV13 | TGTGCCAGCAGCTCTCGACTAGCGGGATTACAAGAGACCCAGTACTTC | CASSSRLAGLQETQYF
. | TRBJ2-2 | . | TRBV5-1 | TGCGCCAGCACCCTTGGAAGGGGGACCGGGGAGCTGTTTTTT | CASTLGRGTGELFF
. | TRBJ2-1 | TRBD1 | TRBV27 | TGTGCCAGCAGTTCAACAGGGGGCGCGGTATACAATGAGCAGTTCTTC | CASSSTGGAVYNEQFF
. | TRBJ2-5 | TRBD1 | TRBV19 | TGTGCCAGTAGTACAAGGGACAGCTTGCAAGAGACCCAGTACTTC | CASSTRDSLQETQYF
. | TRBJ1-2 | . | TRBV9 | TGTGCCAGCAGCGTAGCATCCGATAGGGGGAACTACACCTTC | CASSVASDRGNYTF
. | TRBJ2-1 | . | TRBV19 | TGTGCCAGTAGTATACCCCCTCGGCAGGGTTACGACAATGAGCAGTTCTTC | CASSIPPRQGYDNEQFF
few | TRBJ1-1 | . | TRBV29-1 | TGCAGCGTTCCATCCACCCCTGAAGCTTTCTTT | CSVPSTPEAFF
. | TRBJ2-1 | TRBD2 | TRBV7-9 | TGTGCCAGCAGCCCCCAGACTAGCGGAAGAGACAATGAGCAGTTCTTC | CASSPQTSGRDNEQFF
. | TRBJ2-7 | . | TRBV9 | TGTGCCAGCAGCGTAGGGGGGTCCCCCTACGAGCAGTACTTC | CASSVGGSPYEQYF